Sequencing of this T cell receptor (beta chain) was carried out in a study of cytomegalovirus exposure and HLA in healthy donors. As for the study in general: The approximately 120 validation repertoires and the 666 first-cohort repertoires shared a platform, a later analysis reported. Broader study findings: In vitro work confirmed that a few CMV-associated chains recognize CMV antigens. In a later analysis, first-cohort TCR clusters were found to tend to co-occur in the approximately 120 validation repertoires. It was 164 TCR beta chains that were listed as cytomegalovirus-associated.

The table came from immunoSEQ multiplex PCR; TCRdb's copy has only in-frame clones and leaves some out. The sample comprises just over 65,000 clones, around 97% of which are singletons, and around 1.6% rests with the top ten. As to this clone: The antigen is undetermined.

V lost 0 bases, J lost 0 bases, and 19 bases lay in between. The CDR3 totals 18 residues. The V gene's germline CDR1 is SGHNT and CDR2 YYREEE (reference sequence). V and J are TRBV5-4 and TRBJ2-7, with TRBD1 as a possible D gene (5 bases). The TCR sequence derives from a woman aged 18-29 years in good health and CMV-seropositive. The sequencing input was PBMCs. CDR3 region: CASSLGGQRALGSYEQYF. CDR3 in DNA: TGTGCCAGCAGCTTGGGGGGCCAAAGGGCCCTAGGCTCCTACGAGCAGTACTTC.